The present T cell receptor beta chain was sequenced within a study of T cells in Graves' hyperthyroidism and ophthalmopathy. Amplified regions were TCR beta CDR3 sequences from RNA transcripts. Researchers ran a first-round RT-PCR on the TCR CDR3 using the HTBI primer set. Each CDR3 protein is one row after TCRdb ran MiXCR on the multiplex PCR reads. Here the sample spans about 400,000 distinct CDR3 sequences, more than 12% being singletons. J was trimmed by 5 bases and V by 0 bases; bases with no gene match: 13. Per germline, CDR1 SGHRS and CDR2 YFSETQ. The CDR3 extends over 19 amino acids. This clonotype was seen more than once but under ten times.

This sequence originates from a woman aged 25 to 39 with Graves' hyperthyroidism. The sequenced sample consisted of blood. The chain couples TRBV5-1 to TRBJ2-7; 14 bases are shared with TRBD2. CDR3 in amino acids: CASSLVVGTSGRRRDEQYF. CDR3 DNA sequence: TGCGCCAGCAGCTTGGTAGTCGGGACTAGCGGGAGAAGGAGGGACGAGCAGTACTTC. The variable domain in full, completed from reference TRBV5-1 and TRBJ2-7, reads KAGVTQTPRYLIKTRGQQVTLSCSPISGHRSVSWYQQTPGQGLQFLFEYFSETQRNKGNFPGRFSGRQFSNSRSEMNVSTLELGDSALYLCASSLVVGTSGRRRDEQYFGPGTRLTVT.